This record covers a single T cell receptor (beta chain). All CD3G-deficient patients showed autoimmunity, more severe in two. The primer mix had 52 TRBV and 13 TRBJ primers. TCRdb's table, derived via immunoSEQ multiplex PCR, lists solely in-frame clones and lacks some. The table shows 20,000 to 25,000 clones, with over 85% occurring only once. The germline gives CDR1 PRHDT, CDR2 FYEKMQ (reference sequence). The CDR3 extends over 13 amino acids. Deletions cut 0 bases from V and 5 bases from J, with 8 bases between. These data originate in a study of regulatory T cells. The sequence derives from a child aged 2 to 15 with CD3G deficiency. Source material: CD8+ T cells sorted from blood. The chain employs TRBV13 and TRBJ2-7, with D unclear. The CDR3 loop reads CASSLGTPNEQYF. The CDR3 region has the DNA TGTGCCAGCAGCTTAGGGACGCCCAACGAGCAGTACTTC.